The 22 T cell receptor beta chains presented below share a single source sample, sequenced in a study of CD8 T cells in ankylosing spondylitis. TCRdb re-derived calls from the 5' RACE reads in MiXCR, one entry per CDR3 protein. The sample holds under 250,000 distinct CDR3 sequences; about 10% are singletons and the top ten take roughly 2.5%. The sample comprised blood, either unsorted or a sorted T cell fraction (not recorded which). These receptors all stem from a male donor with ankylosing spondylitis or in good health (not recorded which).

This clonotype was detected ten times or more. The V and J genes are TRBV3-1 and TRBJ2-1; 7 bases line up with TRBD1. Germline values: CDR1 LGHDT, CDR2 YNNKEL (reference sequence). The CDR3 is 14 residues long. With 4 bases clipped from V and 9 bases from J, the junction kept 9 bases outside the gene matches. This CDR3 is CASSPGQVFGEQFF. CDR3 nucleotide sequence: TGTGCCAGCAGCCCTGGACAGGTCTTTGGTGAGCAGTTCTTC.

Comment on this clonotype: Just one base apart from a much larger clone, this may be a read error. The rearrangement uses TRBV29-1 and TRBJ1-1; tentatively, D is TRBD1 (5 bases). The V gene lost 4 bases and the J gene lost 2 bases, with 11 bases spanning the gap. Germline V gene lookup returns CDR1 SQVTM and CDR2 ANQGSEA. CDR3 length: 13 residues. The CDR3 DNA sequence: TGCAGCGTTGGGGGCAGGGTCAACACTGAAGCTTTCTTT. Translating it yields CSVGGRVNTEAFF.

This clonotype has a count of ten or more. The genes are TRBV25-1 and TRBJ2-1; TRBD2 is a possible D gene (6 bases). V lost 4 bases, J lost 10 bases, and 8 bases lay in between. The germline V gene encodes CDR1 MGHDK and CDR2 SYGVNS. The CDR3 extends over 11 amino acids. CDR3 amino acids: CASSVTSEQFF. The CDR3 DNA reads TGTGCCAGCAGTGTCACTAGCGAGCAGTTCTTC.

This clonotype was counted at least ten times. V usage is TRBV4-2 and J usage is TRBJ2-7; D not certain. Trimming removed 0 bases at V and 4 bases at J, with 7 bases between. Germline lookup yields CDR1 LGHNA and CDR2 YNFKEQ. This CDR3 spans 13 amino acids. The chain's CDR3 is CASSQESAYEQYF. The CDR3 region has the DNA TGTGCCAGCAGCCAAGAGTCAGCATACGAGCAGTACTTC.

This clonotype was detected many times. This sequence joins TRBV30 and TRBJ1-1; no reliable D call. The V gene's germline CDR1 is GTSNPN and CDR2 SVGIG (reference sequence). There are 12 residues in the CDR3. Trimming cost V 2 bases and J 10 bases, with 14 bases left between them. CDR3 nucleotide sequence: TGTGCCTGGAGTAGCGTTGCGGCTGGAGCTTTCTTT. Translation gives CAWSSVAAGAFF.

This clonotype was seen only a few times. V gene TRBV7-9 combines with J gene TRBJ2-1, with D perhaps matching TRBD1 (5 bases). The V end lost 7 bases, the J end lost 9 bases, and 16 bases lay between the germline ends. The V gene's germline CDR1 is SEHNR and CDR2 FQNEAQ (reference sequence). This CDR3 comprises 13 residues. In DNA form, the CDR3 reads TGTGCCAGCAATTCCAGGGCCCCGGGTGAGCAGTTCTTC. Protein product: CASNSRAPGEQFF.

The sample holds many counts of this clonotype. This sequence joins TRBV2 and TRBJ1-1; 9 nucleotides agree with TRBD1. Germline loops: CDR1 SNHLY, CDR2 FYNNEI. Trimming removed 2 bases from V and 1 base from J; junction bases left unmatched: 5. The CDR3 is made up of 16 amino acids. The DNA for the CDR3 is TGTGCCAGCAGTGAAACCGGGACAGGGAAGAACACTGAAGCTTTCTTT. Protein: CASSETGTGKNTEAFF.

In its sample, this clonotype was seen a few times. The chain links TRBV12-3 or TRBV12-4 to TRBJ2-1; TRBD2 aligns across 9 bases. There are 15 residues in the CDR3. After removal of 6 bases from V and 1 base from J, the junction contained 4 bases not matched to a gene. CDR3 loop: CASSRSGGSYNEQFF. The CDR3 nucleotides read TGTGCCAGCAGCCGGAGCGGGGGGTCCTACAATGAGCAGTTCTTC.

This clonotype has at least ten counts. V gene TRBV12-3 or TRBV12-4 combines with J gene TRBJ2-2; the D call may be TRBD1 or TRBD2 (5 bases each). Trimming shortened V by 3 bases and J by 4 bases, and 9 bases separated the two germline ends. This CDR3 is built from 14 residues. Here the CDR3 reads CASSFAGTTGELFF. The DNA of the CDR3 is TGTGCCAGCAGTTTCGCTGGGACCACCGGGGAGCTGTTTTTT.

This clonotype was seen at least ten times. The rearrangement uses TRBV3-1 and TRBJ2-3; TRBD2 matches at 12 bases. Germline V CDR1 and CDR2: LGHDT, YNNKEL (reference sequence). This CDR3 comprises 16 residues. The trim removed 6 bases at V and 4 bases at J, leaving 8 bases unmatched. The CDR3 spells CASRPRLAGDADTQYF. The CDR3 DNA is TGTGCCAGCAGGCCTCGACTAGCGGGAGATGCAGATACGCAGTATTTT.

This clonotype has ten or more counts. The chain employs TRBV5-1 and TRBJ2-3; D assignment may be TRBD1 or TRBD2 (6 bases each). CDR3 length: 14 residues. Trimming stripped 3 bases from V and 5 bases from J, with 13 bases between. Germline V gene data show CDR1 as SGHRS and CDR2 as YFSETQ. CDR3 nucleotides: TGCGCCAGCAGCTCCGGACAGACTAGAGATACGCAGTATTTT. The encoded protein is CASSSGQTRDTQYF.

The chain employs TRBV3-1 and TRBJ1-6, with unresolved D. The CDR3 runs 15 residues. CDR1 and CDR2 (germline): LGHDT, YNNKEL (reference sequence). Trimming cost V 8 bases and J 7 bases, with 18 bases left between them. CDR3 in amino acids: CASCKQEPLNSPLHF. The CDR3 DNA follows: TGTGCCAGCTGCAAGCAGGAACCTTTGAATTCACCCCTCCACTTT.

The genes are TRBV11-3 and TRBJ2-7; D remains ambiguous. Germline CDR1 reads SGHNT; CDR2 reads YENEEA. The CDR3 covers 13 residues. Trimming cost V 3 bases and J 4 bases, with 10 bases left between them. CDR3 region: CASSLGEKYEQYF. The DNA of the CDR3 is TGTGCCAGCAGCTTGGGCGAGAAATACGAGCAGTACTTC.

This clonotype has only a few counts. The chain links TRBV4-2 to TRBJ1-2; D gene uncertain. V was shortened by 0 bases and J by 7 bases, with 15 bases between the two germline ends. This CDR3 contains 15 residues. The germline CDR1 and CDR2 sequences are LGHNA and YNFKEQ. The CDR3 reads CASSQDLTMRIGYTF. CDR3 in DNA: TGTGCCAGCAGCCAAGATCTCACAATGAGGATTGGCTACACCTTC.

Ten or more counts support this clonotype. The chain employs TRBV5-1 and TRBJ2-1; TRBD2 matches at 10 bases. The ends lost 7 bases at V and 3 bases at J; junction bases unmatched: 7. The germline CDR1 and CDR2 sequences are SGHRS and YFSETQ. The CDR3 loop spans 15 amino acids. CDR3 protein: CASQASGGLYNEQFF. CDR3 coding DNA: TGCGCCAGCCAGGCTAGCGGGGGCCTCTACAATGAGCAGTTCTTC.

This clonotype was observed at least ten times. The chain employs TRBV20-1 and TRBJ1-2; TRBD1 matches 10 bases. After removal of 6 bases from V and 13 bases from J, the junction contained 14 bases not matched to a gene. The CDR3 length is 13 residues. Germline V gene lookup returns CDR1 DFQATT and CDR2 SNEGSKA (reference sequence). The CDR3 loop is CSAPGTGVPGGTF. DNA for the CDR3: TGCAGTGCACCCGGGACAGGGGTCCCTGGGGGCACCTTC.

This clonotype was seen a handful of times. CDR3 sequence (DNA): TGTGCCAGCAGTGGAAGGCTAGCGACCTGGAATTTTAGCACAGATACGCAGTATTTT. This codes for CASSGRLATWNFSTDTQYF. This chain links TRBV2 with TRBJ2-3; D possibly corresponds to TRBD2 (6 bases). Germline V gene lookup returns CDR1 SNHLY and CDR2 FYNNEI. The CDR3 is 19 residues long. The V end lost 4 bases, the J end lost 0 bases, and 23 bases lay between the germline ends. Looking up the rest from reference TRBV2 and TRBJ2-3 gives the full variable domain: EPEVTQTPSHQVTQMGQEVILRCVPISNHLYFYWYRQILGQKVEFLVSFYNNEISEKSEIFDDQFSVERPDGSNFTLKIRSTKLEDSAMYFCASSGRLATWNFSTDTQYFGPGTRLTVL.

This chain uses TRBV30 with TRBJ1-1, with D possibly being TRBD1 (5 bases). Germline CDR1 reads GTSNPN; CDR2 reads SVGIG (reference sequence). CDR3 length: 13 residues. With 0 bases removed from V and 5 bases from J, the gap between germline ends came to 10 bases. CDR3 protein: CAWSVVRGTEAFF. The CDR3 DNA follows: TGTGCCTGGAGTGTAGTGCGGGGGACTGAAGCTTTCTTT.

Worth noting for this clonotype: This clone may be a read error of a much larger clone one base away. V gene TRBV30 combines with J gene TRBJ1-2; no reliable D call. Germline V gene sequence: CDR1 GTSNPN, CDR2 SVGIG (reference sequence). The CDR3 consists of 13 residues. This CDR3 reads CTWNAESNYGYTF. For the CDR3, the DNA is TGTACCTGGAACGCCGAATCGAACTATGGCTACACCTTC. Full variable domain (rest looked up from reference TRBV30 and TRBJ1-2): SQTIHQWPATLVQPVGSPLSLECTVEGTSNPNLYWYRQAAGRGLQLLFYSVGIGQISSEVPQNLSASRPQDRQFILSSKKLLLSDSGFYLCTWNAESNYGYTFGSGTRLTVV.

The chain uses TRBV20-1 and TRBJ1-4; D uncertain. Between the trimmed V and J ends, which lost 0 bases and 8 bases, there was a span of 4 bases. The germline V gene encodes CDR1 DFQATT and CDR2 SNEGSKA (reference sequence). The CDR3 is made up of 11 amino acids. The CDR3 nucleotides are TGCAGTGCTAGAGATCGGGAAAAACTGTTTTTT. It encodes CSARDREKLFF.

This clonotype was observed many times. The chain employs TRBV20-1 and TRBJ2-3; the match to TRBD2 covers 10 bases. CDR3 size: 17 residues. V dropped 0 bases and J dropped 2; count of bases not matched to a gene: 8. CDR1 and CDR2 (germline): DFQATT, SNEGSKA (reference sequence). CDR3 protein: CSARDERGLADTDTQYF. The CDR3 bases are TGCAGTGCTAGAGATGAAAGAGGACTAGCGGACACAGATACGCAGTATTTT.

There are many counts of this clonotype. In DNA form, the CDR3 reads TGCGCCAGCAGTTCCTTCCGGGGGACAGGGGGCCTGGACACTGAAGCTTTCTTT. This gives the protein CASSSFRGTGGLDTEAFF. The chain carries TRBV5-1 and TRBJ1-1, with TRBD1 matching over 12 bases. CDR3 length: 18 amino acids. Germline V lookup: CDR1 SGHRS, CDR2 YFSETQ. The ends lost 5 bases at V and 3 bases at J; junction bases unmatched: 14.